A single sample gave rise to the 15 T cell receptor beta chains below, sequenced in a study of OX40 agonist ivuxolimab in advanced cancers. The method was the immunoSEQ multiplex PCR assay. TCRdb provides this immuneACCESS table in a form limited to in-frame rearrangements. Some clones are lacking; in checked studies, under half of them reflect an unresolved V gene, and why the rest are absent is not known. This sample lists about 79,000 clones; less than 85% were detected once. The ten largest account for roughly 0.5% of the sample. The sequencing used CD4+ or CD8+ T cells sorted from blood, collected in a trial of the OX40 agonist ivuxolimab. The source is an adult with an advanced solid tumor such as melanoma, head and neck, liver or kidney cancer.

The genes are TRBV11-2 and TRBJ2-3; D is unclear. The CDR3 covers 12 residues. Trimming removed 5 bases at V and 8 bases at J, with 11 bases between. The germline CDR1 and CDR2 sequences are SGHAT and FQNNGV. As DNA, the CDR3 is TGTGCCAGCAGCCCACCAGCCGGTACGCAGTATTTT. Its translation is CASSPPAGTQYF.

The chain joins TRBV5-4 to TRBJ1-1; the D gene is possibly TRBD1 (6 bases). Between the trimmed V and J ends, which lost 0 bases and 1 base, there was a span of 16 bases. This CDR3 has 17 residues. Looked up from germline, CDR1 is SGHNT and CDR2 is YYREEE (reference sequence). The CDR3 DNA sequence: TGTGCCAGCAGCTTGGGGGGTTGGGGGGCGCGGAACACTGAAGCTTTCTTT. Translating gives CASSLGGWGARNTEAFF.

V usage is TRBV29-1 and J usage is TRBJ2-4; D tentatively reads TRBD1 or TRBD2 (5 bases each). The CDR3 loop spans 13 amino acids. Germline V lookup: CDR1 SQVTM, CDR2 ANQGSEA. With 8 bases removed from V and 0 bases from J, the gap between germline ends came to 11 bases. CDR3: CSIRDLAKNIQYF. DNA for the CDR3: TGCAGCATTCGGGACCTAGCCAAAAACATTCAGTACTTC.

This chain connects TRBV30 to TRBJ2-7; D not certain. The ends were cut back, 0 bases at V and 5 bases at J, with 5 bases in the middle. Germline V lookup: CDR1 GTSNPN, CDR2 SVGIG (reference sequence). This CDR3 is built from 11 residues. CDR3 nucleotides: TGTGCCTGGAGTGTATTTAACGAGCAGTACTTC. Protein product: CAWSVFNEQYF.

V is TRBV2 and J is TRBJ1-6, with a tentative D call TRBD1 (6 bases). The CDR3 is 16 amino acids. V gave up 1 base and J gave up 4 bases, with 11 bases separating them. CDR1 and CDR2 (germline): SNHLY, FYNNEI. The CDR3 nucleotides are TGTGCCAGCAGTGAAGACGGGGGCTTTTATAATTCACCCCTCCACTTT. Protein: CASSEDGGFYNSPLHF.

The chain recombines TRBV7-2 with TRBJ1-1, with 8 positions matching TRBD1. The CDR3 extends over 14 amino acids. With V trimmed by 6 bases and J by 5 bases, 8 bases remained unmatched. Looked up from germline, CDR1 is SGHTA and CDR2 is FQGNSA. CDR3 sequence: CASRAGGSRTEAFF. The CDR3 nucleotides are TGTGCCAGCAGAGCAGGGGGCTCGCGAACTGAAGCTTTCTTT.

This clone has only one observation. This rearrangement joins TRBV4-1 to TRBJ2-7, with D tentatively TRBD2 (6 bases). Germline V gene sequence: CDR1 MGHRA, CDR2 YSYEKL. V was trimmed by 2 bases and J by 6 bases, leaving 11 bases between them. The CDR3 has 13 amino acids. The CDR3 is CASSQYQGLEQYF. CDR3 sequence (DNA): TGCGCCAGCAGCCAATATCAGGGACTCGAGCAGTACTTC.

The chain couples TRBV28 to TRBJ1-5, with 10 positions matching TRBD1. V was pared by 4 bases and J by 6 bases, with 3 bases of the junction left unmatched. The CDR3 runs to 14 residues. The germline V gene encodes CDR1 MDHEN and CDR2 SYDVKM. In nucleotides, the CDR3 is TGTGCCAGCAGTTGGACAGGGGGTTTTCAGCCCCAGCATTTT. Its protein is CASSWTGGFQPQHF.

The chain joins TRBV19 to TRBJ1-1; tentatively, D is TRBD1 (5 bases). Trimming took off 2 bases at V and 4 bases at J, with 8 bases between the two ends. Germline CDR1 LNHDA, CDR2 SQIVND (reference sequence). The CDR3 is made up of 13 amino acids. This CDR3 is CASSITGPTEAFF. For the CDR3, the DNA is TGTGCCAGTAGTATAACAGGCCCCACTGAAGCTTTCTTT.

The CDR3 nucleotides read TGTGCCAGCAGCCTCGGGGGCTCCTACAATGAGCAGTTCTTC. Its translation: CASSLGGSYNEQFF. The rearrangement uses TRBV6-5 and TRBJ2-1; a possible D gene is TRBD2 (6 bases). CDR1 is MNHEY, CDR2 SVGAGI, per germline. The CDR3 runs 14 residues. The ends were cut back, 6 bases at V and 0 bases at J, with 9 bases in the middle.

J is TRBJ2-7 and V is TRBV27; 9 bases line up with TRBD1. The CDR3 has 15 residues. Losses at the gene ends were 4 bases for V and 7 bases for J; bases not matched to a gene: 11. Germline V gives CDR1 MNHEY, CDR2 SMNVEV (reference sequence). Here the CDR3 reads CASSSSGTGRREQYF. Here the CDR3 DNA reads TGTGCCAGCAGTTCCTCCGGGACAGGGCGAAGGGAGCAGTACTTC.

The CDR3 sequence is CASNVAGGPDTQYF. The CDR3 DNA reads TGTGCCAGTAACGTGGCGGGAGGGCCAGATACGCAGTATTTT. J is TRBJ2-3 and V is TRBV19, with 9 bases matching TRBD2. The junction had 6 bases not matched to a gene; V was cut back by 7 bases and J by 4 bases. There are 14 residues in the CDR3. The germline V gene encodes CDR1 LNHDA and CDR2 SQIVND (reference sequence).

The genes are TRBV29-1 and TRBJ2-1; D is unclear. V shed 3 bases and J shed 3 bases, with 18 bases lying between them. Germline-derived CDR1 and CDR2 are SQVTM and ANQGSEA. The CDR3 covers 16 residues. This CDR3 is CSVEDRRLAVYNEQFF. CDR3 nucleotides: TGCAGCGTTGAGGATCGTCGCCTGGCGGTCTACAATGAGCAGTTCTTC.

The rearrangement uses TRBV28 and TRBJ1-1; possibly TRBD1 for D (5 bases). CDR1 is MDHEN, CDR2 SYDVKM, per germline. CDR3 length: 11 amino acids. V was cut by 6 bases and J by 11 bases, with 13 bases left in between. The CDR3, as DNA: TGTGCCAGCAGCTGGGTGGGGGAGGCTTTCTTT. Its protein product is CASSWVGEAFF.

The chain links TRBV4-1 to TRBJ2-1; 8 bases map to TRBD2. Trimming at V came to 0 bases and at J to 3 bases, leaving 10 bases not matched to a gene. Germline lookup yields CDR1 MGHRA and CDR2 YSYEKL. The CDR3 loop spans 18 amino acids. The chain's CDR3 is CASSQDPIRGRRYNEQFF. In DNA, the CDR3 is TGCGCCAGCAGCCAAGACCCGATTCGCGGGAGGCGCTACAATGAGCAGTTCTTC.